Following are 12 T cell receptor beta chains from one sample sequenced in a study of regulatory T cells in long-lasting Graves disease. Time point of the sample: newly diagnosed GD, antithyroid drugs for less than 3 months. PBMCs provided the RNA from which the TCR library was made. To make TCR beta libraries, researchers used iRepertoire HTBI primers and Arm-PCR of CDR3 regions. TCRdb fed the multiplex PCR reads into MiXCR, producing one record per CDR3 protein. The data hold hundreds of thousands of distinct CDR3 sequences, with 16% observed a single time. The data also belong to a second study, concerning T cells in Graves' hyperthyroidism and ophthalmopathy.

This specimen was peripheral blood mononuclear cells (PBMCs), taken at new diagnosis, from a patient treated with antithyroid drugs. The receptors derive from a woman aged 35-60 years with Graves disease.

This clonotype was seen ten or more times. The rearrangement links TRBV11-2 to TRBJ1-1, with 8 bases lining up with TRBD1. The germline V gene encodes CDR1 SGHAT and CDR2 FQNNGV. Losses at the gene ends were 1 base for V and 5 bases for J; bases not matched to a gene: 3. CDR3 length equals 14 residues. The CDR3 sequence is CASSLGQGKTEAFF. The DNA of the CDR3 is TGTGCCAGCAGCTTAGGACAGGGGAAGACTGAAGCTTTCTTT.

The sample holds many counts of this clonotype. The chain joins TRBV19 to TRBJ1-1; TRBD1 aligns across 11 bases. Germline trimming cut 5 bases from V and 3 bases from J; bases unmatched to any gene: 5. Germline loops: CDR1 LNHDA, CDR2 SQIVND (reference sequence). The CDR3 contains 15 residues. DNA for the CDR3: TGTGCCAGTAGTCCCTGGACAGGGGGCTACACTGAAGCTTTCTTT. As protein: CASSPWTGGYTEAFF.

The chain uses TRBV30 and TRBJ2-2; no definite D call. Trimming took off 2 bases at V and 4 bases at J, with 5 bases between the two ends. CDR3 length: 12 residues. CDR1 GTSNPN and CDR2 SVGIG come from the germline V gene (reference sequence). CDR3 in amino acids: CAWSKLTGELFF. CDR3 sequence (DNA): TGTGCCTGGAGTAAACTCACCGGGGAGCTGTTTTTT.

There are many counts of this clonotype. The chain combines TRBV30 with TRBJ2-5, with 7 nucleotides matching TRBD1. CDR1 is GTSNPN and CDR2 is SVGIG in the germline V gene (reference sequence). V dropped 7 bases and J dropped 5; count of bases not matched to a gene: 16. The CDR3 covers 15 residues. This CDR3 reads CAYLTGKMMWETQYF. DNA of the CDR3: TGTGCCTACCTGACAGGGAAAATGATGTGGGAGACCCAGTACTTC. The full variable domain, its missing parts supplied by reference TRBV30 and TRBJ2-5, is SQTIHQWPATLVQPVGSPLSLECTVEGTSNPNLYWYRQAAGRGLQLLFYSVGIGQISSEVPQNLSASRPQDRQFILSSKKLLLSDSGFYLCAYLTGKMMWETQYFGPGTRLLVL.

This clonotype was found many times. The rearrangement uses TRBV2 and TRBJ2-2, with no clear D. The germline V and J ends were trimmed by 1 base and 2 bases, with 5 bases remaining between them. Germline V CDR1 and CDR2: SNHLY, FYNNEI. CDR3 length equals 14 residues. This CDR3 is CASSEEINTGELFF. The CDR3, as DNA: TGTGCCAGCAGTGAAGAAATCAACACCGGGGAGCTGTTTTTT.

This clonotype was observed at least ten times. The rearrangement joins TRBV2 to TRBJ1-1; the D gene is possibly TRBD1 (5 bases). Between the trimmed V and J ends, which lost 7 bases and 4 bases, there was a span of 13 bases. The CDR3 covers 13 residues. The V gene's germline CDR1 is SNHLY and CDR2 FYNNEI. The CDR3 spells CASNQDTSTEAFF. The CDR3 region has the DNA TGTGCCAGCAATCAGGACACCAGCACTGAAGCTTTCTTT.

Ten or more counts support this clonotype. V is TRBV6-2 or TRBV6-3 and J is TRBJ2-7; perhaps TRBD1 as D (5 bases). The CDR3 totals 13 residues. The V and J ends lost 4 bases and 3 bases respectively, with 10 bases between them. Looked up from germline, CDR1 is MNHEY and CDR2 is SVGEGT. The CDR3 here is CASSSGPLYEQYF. The CDR3 bases are TGTGCCAGCAGTTCAGGGCCCCTCTACGAGCAGTACTTC.

V gene TRBV7-8 combines with J gene TRBJ2-7; D tentatively fits TRBD1 or TRBD2 (5 bases each). The CDR3 consists of 14 residues. Germline assignment: CDR1 SGHVS and CDR2 FQNEAQ. Trimming took off 5 bases at V and 4 bases at J, with 15 bases between the two ends. CDR3 DNA: TGTGCCAGCAGCCCCCGGGACCTTAAATACGAGCAGTACTTC. Amino acids: CASSPRDLKYEQYF.

This sequence joins TRBV4-2 and TRBJ2-5, with no clear D. This CDR3 region has 16 residues. Trimming cost V 0 bases and J 2 bases, with 13 bases left between them. Germline values: CDR1 LGHNA, CDR2 YNFKEQ. This CDR3 reads CASSQDADRQQETQYF. The CDR3, as DNA: TGTGCCAGCAGCCAAGATGCCGATCGCCAACAAGAGACCCAGTACTTC.

DNA of the CDR3: TGTGCCAGCAGTTACTCGAGATCTGGCTCTGGAAACACCATATATTTT. As protein: CASSYSRSGSGNTIYF. The chain uses TRBV6-2 or TRBV6-3 and TRBJ1-3; D is uncertain. The CDR3 covers 16 residues. With 0 bases removed from V and 0 bases from J, the gap between germline ends came to 9 bases. Germline V gives CDR1 MNHEY, CDR2 SVGEGT.

This clonotype was counted at least ten times. The chain employs TRBV28 and TRBJ1-1, with D unresolved. Deletions cut 7 bases from V and 4 bases from J, with 19 bases between. In germline, CDR1 is MDHEN, CDR2 SYDVKM. The CDR3 sequence is 15 residues long. CDR3 coding DNA: TGTGCCAGCACCGCCATGGGTGCCCGGGGCACTGAAGCTTTCTTT. Translating gives CASTAMGARGTEAFF.

J is TRBJ1-1 and V is TRBV5-6; a weak D match, TRBD1 (5 bases). Trimming removed 0 bases from V and 2 bases from J, with 14 bases in between. Germline V gene lookup returns CDR1 SGHDT and CDR2 YYEEEE. CDR3 size: 16 residues. CDR3 DNA sequence: TGTGCCAGCAGCTTGGCTCGGGGTAGGGGAAACACTGAAGCTTTCTTT. It specifies CASSLARGRGNTEAFF.